Presented here are 22 T cell receptor beta chains from one specimen sequenced in a study of blood T cell repertoires in COVID-19. Assay used: immunoSEQ multiplex PCR; TCRdb lists only in-frame clones, some missing. The sample shows approximately 240,000 clones, approximately 83% of them seen only once. Sequencing input: peripheral blood. The receptor source for this set is a human donor in a cohort sampled during active COVID-19.

The chain links TRBV15 to TRBJ2-1, with 11 bases aligning to TRBD2. The J segment lost 8 bases and the V segment lost 0 bases, leaving 6 bases of the junction unmatched. The CDR3 covers 16 residues. Per the germline V gene, CDR1 is LNHNV and CDR2 is YYDKDF (reference sequence). The CDR3 reads CATSRDRLAGGHEQFF. CDR3 bases: TGTGCCACCAGCAGAGATCGTCTAGCGGGGGGACATGAGCAGTTCTTC.

The chain carries TRBV23-1 and TRBJ2-7, with TRBD2 matching over 8 bases. TRBV23-1 carries the ORF label, with uncertain function. V gave up 2 bases and J gave up 6 bases; unmatched junction bases: 18. This CDR3 region has 18 residues. This CDR3 reads CASSQGTNKHEAGVEQYF. CDR3 DNA sequence: TGCGCCAGCAGTCAAGGGACAAATAAACATGAAGCGGGAGTCGAGCAGTACTTC.

The chain uses TRBV10-3 and TRBJ2-5; D may be TRBD1 (6 bases). The CDR3 is 13 amino acids. Trimming removed 3 bases at V and 4 bases at J, with 9 bases between. Germline V gene lookup returns CDR1 ENHRY and CDR2 SYGVKD. DNA of the CDR3: TGTGCCATCAGTGACAGGGGCGGAGAGACCCAGTACTTC. It codes for CAISDRGGETQYF.

This chain links TRBV5-8 with TRBJ2-1, with D perhaps matching TRBD1 (5 bases). The V and J ends lost 4 bases and 4 bases respectively, with 12 bases between them. The CDR3 has 14 residues. Germline values: CDR1 SGHTS, CDR2 YDEGEE. The DNA of the CDR3 is TGTGCCAGCAGCCTAATTACAGGATACAATGAGCAGTTCTTC. It is translated as CASSLITGYNEQFF. The variable domain in full, completed from reference TRBV5-8 and TRBJ2-1, reads EAGVTQSPTHLIKTRGQQATLRCSPISGHTSVYWYQQALGLGLQFLLWYDEGEERNRGNFPPRFSGRQFPNYSSELNVNALELEDSALYLCASSLITGYNEQFFGPGTRLTVL.

The V and J genes are TRBV6-5 and TRBJ1-2, with D possibly TRBD1 on 6 matching bases. V was cut by 2 bases and J by 4 bases, with 11 bases left in between. The CDR3 has 14 residues. Per germline, CDR1 MNHEY and CDR2 SVGAGI. For the CDR3, the DNA is TGTGCCAGCAGTTACACTGGACAGATCTATGGCTACACCTTC. Its protein is CASSYTGQIYGYTF.

The J gene is TRBJ1-4, the V gene TRBV24-1; 9 nucleotides agree with TRBD1. CDR3 size: 14 residues. Germline assignment: CDR1 KGHDR and CDR2 SFDVKD. V shed 5 bases and J 8 bases; nucleotides not matched to a gene: 5. The CDR3 here is CATSVGQGNEKLFF. For the CDR3, the DNA is TGTGCCACCAGTGTTGGACAGGGGAACGAAAAACTGTTTTTT.

This sequence joins TRBV6-2 or TRBV6-3 and TRBJ2-1; 7 nucleotides match TRBD2. Germline values: CDR1 MNHEY, CDR2 SVGEGT. CDR3 length: 16 residues. Trimming cost V 2 bases and J 2 bases; bases outside gene matches: 6. CDR3 region: CASSYLGLAAYNEQFF. The CDR3 region has the DNA TGTGCCAGCAGTTACCTGGGGCTAGCGGCCTACAATGAGCAGTTCTTC.

This clone was picked up one time. The CDR3 loop is CASSSWRRGIETQYF. The DNA of the CDR3 is TGTGCCAGCAGTTCATGGCGGAGAGGTATAGAGACCCAGTACTTC. V usage is TRBV28 and J usage is TRBJ2-5; no clear D gene. The CDR3 extends over 15 amino acids. V was trimmed by 4 bases and J by 4 bases, leaving 16 bases between them. Germline CDR1 MDHEN, CDR2 SYDVKM. Full variable domain (rest looked up from reference TRBV28 and TRBJ2-5): DVKVTQSSRYLVKRTGEKVFLECVQDMDHENMFWYRQDPGLGLRLIYFSYDVKMKEKGDIPEGYSVSREKKERFSLILESASTNQTSMYLCASSSWRRGIETQYFGPGTRLLVL.

The rearrangement links TRBV19 to TRBJ1-5; tentative D call: TRBD1 (5 bases). Germline CDR1 is LNHDA and CDR2 is SQIVND (reference sequence). The CDR3 totals 12 residues. The V and J ends lost 5 bases and 6 bases respectively, with 8 bases between them. Here the CDR3 reads CASSARGQPQHF. The CDR3 nucleotides are TGTGCCAGTAGTGCTAGGGGTCAGCCCCAGCATTTT.

V is TRBV5-1 and J is TRBJ2-7, with a possible D match to TRBD2 (6 bases). The germline V gene has CDR1 SGHRS and CDR2 YFSETQ. The CDR3 loop spans 15 amino acids. V shed 1 base and J shed 5 bases, with 16 bases lying between them. Here the CDR3 reads CASSLLSGRGNEQYF. In DNA form, the CDR3 reads TGCGCCAGCAGCTTGTTGAGCGGGCGCGGTAACGAGCAGTACTTC.

The V and J genes are TRBV27 and TRBJ1-2, with 8 bases that match TRBD1. In germline, CDR1 is MNHEY, CDR2 SMNVEV (reference sequence). V dropped 5 bases and J dropped 0; count of bases not matched to a gene: 8. This CDR3 is 16 amino acids long. The CDR3 protein is CASSPGQVEANYGYTF. In DNA form, the CDR3 reads TGTGCCAGCAGTCCGGGACAGGTTGAGGCTAACTATGGCTACACCTTC.

V is TRBV19 and J is TRBJ1-1; 7 nucleotides line up with TRBD1. Germline CDR1 LNHDA, CDR2 SQIVND (reference sequence). The CDR3 runs to 14 residues. The junction had 5 bases not matched to a gene; V was cut back by 5 bases and J by 2 bases. CDR3 sequence reads: CASSEWTGNTEAFF. As DNA, the CDR3 is TGTGCCAGTAGTGAATGGACAGGCAACACTGAAGCTTTCTTT.

The J gene is TRBJ2-2, the V gene TRBV9; a weak D match, TRBD2 (5 bases). This CDR3 region has 19 residues. Germline V gene lookup returns CDR1 SGDLS and CDR2 YYNGEE. V shed 0 bases and J shed 6 bases, with 24 bases lying between them. CDR3 DNA: TGTGCCAGCAGCGTAGCGGGAACCGTGAGGCAGGTACCCGCCGGGGAGCTGTTTTTT. It translates to CASSVAGTVRQVPAGELFF.

The chain joins TRBV6-2 or TRBV6-3 to TRBJ1-5; 9 bases are a match to TRBD1. CDR3 length: 16 residues. Looked up from germline, CDR1 is MNHEY and CDR2 is SVGEGT. V lost 5 bases to trimming and J lost 4 bases; unmatched junction nucleotides: 9. The chain's CDR3 is CASSHRGQGENQPQHF. For the CDR3, the DNA is TGTGCCAGCAGTCACCGGGGACAGGGTGAAAATCAGCCCCAGCATTTT.

This clone was seen a handful of times. The chain uses TRBV19 and TRBJ2-1, with D perhaps TRBD2 (6 bases). In germline, CDR1 is LNHDA, CDR2 SQIVND (reference sequence). CDR3 size: 18 residues. Trimming pared 5 bases from V and 0 bases from J, leaving 20 bases between. This chain's CDR3 is CASSSPPGGSRSYNEQFF. CDR3 DNA sequence: TGTGCCAGTAGTTCCCCCCCTGGGGGGTCTCGCTCCTACAATGAGCAGTTCTTC.

This clone was observed a handful of times. This chain joins TRBV28 and TRBJ1-5; possible D gene TRBD1, 6 bases. CDR3 length: 15 residues. Germline V gene data show CDR1 as MDHEN and CDR2 as SYDVKM. Trimming removed 3 bases from V and 0 bases from J, with 9 bases in between. In DNA form, the CDR3 reads TGTGCCAGCAGTTTCACAGGGAGTAGCAATCAGCCCCAGCATTTT. Encoded protein: CASSFTGSSNQPQHF.

The V and J genes are TRBV14 and TRBJ2-2; a possible D gene is TRBD1 (5 bases). Germline loops: CDR1 SGHDN, CDR2 FVKESK. The CDR3 has 14 residues. Between the trimmed V and J ends, which lost 1 base and 7 bases, there was a span of 10 bases. The CDR3 DNA sequence: TGTGCCAGCAGCCAAGCCAGGGCTGGCGGGGAGCTGTTTTTT. It is translated as CASSQARAGGELFF. Together with reference TRBV14 and TRBJ2-2, the CDR3 gives the full variable domain: EAGVTQFPSHSVIEKGQTVTLRCDPISGHDNLYWYRRVMGKEIKFLLHFVKESKQDESGMPNNRFLAERTGGTYSTLKVQPAELEDSGVYFCASSQARAGGELFFGEGSRLTVL.

The J gene is TRBJ1-2, the V gene TRBV27, with D possibly being TRBD1 (6 bases). This CDR3 has 14 amino acids. The germline V and J ends were trimmed by 8 bases and 4 bases, with 17 bases remaining between them. Germline V gene sequence: CDR1 MNHEY, CDR2 SMNVEV (reference sequence). CDR3 region: CASRPSGQLYGYTF. The CDR3 DNA follows: TGTGCCAGCCGGCCGTCGGGACAACTCTATGGCTACACCTTC.

The J gene is TRBJ2-2, the V gene TRBV2; perhaps TRBD2 as D (5 bases). The V and J ends lost 2 bases and 5 bases respectively, with 6 bases between them. CDR1 is SNHLY, CDR2 FYNNEI, per germline. The CDR3 spans 13 residues. The CDR3 is CASSESGTGELFF. CDR3 coding DNA: TGTGCCAGCAGTGAATCGGGGACCGGGGAGCTGTTTTTT.

The CDR3 DNA reads as TGCGCCAGCACAAAGGGGGACAGATCCTACGAGCAGTACTTC. This translates into CASTKGDRSYEQYF. J is TRBJ2-7 and V is TRBV4-1, with 7 bases identical to TRBD1. CDR3 size: 14 residues. The ends lost 7 bases at V and 1 base at J; junction bases unmatched: 7. The germline gives CDR1 MGHRA, CDR2 YSYEKL.

This rearrangement joins TRBV3-1 (or the pseudogene TRBV3-2) to TRBJ2-6; the D gene is possibly TRBD2 (7 bases). With 7 bases removed from V and 1 base from J, the gap between germline ends came to 11 bases. CDR1 LGHDT and CDR2 YNNKEL come from the germline V gene (reference sequence). The CDR3 totals 15 residues. This chain's CDR3 is CASTEGGSGANVLTF. CDR3 DNA sequence: TGTGCCAGCACGGAGGGGGGGTCTGGGGCCAACGTCCTGACTTTC.

The J gene is TRBJ2-1, the V gene TRBV6-5; possible D gene TRBD2, 7 bases. The CDR3 consists of 15 residues. Germline V gene sequence: CDR1 MNHEY, CDR2 SVGAGI. Trimming took 6 bases from V and 0 from J, leaving 12 bases between them. Here the CDR3 DNA reads TGTGCCAGCAGACCCGGGGGGCGCTCCTACAATGAGCAGTTCTTC. This gives the protein CASRPGGRSYNEQFF.